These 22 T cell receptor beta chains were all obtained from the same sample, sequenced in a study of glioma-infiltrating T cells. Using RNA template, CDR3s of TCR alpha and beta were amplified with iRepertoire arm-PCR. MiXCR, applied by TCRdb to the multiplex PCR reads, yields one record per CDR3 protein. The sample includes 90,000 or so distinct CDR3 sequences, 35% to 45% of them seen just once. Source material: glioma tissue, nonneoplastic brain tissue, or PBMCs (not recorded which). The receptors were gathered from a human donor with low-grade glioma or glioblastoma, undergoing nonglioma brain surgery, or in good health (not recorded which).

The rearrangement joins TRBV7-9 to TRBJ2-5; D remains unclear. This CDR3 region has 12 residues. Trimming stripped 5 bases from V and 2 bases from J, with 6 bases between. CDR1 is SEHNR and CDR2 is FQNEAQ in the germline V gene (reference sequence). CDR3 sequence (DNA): TGTGCCAGCAGCCCTGGACAAGAGACCCAGTACTTC. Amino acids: CASSPGQETQYF. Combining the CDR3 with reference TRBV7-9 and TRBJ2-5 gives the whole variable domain DTGVSQNPRHKITKRGQNVTFRCDPISEHNRLYWYRQTLGQGPEFLTYFQNEAQLEKSRLLSDRFSAERPKGSFSTLEIQRTEQGDSAMYLCASSPGQETQYFGPGTRLLVL.

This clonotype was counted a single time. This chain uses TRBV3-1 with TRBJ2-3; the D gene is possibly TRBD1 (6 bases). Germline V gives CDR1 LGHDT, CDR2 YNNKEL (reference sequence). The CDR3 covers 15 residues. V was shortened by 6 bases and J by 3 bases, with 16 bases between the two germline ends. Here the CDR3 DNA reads TGTGCCAGCAGACAGAGGGCAGGGGATACAGATACGCAGTATTTT. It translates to CASRQRAGDTDTQYF.

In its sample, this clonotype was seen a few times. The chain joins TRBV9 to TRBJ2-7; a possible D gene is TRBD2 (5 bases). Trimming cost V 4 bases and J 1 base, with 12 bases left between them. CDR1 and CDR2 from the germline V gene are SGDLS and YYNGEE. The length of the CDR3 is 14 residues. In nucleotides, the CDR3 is TGTGCCAGCAGCCAAAACCCGGGATCCTACGAGCAGTACTTC. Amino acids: CASSQNPGSYEQYF.

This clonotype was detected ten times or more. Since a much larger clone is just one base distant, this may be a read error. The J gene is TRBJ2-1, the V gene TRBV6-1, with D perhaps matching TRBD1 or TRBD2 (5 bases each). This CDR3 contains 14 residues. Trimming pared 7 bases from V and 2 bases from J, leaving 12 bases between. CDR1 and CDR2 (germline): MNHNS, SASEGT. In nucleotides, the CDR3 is TGTGCCAGCATGTCATCGGGACCCTACAATGAGCAGTTCTTC. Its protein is CASMSSGPYNEQFF.

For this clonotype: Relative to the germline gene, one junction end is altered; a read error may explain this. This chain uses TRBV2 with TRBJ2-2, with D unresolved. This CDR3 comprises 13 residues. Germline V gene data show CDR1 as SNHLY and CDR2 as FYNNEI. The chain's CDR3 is CASGERATGELFF. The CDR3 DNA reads TGTGCCAGCGGTGAAAGGGCAACCGGGGAGCTGTTTTTT. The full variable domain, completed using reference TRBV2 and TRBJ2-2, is EPEVTQTPSHQVTQMGQEVILRCVPISNHLYFYWYRQILGQKVEFLVSFYNNEISEKSEIFDDQFSVERPDGSNFTLKIRSTKLEDSAMYFCASGERATGELFFGEGSRLTVL.

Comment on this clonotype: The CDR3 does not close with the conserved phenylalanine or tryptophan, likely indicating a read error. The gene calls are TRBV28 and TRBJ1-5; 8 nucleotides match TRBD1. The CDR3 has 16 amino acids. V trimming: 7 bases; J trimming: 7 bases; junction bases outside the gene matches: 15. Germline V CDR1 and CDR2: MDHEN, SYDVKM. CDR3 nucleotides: TGTGCCAGCACCATGGGGGCGACAGGGGCCAAACAGCCCCAGCATCTT. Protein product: CASTMGATGAKQPQHL.

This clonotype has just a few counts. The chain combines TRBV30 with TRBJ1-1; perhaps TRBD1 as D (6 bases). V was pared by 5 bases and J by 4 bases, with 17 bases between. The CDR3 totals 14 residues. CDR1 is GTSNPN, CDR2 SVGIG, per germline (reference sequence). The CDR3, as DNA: TGTGCCTGGCAAGGGGGGATCAGGTTCACTGAAGCTTTCTTT. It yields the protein CAWQGGIRFTEAFF.

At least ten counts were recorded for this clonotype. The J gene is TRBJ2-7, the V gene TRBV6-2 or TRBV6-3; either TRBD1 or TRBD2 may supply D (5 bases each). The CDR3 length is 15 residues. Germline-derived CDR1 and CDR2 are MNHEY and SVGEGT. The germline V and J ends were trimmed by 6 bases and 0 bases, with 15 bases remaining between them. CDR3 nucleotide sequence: TGTGCCAGCAGGAAAAGGGGACCTTCCTCCTACGAGCAGTACTTC. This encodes CASRKRGPSSYEQYF.

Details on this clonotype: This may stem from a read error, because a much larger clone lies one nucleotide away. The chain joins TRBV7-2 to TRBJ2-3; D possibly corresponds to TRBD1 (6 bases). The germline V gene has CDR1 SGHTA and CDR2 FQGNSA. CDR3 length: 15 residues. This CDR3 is CASILVGQITDTQYF. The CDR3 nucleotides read TGCGCCAGCATCTTGGTTGGACAGATCACAGATACGCAGTATTTT.

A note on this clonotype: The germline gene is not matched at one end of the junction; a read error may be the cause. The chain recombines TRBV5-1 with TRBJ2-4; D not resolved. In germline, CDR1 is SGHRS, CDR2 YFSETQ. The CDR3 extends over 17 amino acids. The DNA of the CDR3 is TGCGCCAGCAGCAAGACCTTGCCAAGGTCATCGGAAAACACTCAGTACTTC. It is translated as CASSKTLPRSSENTQYF.

CDR3 sequence: CASSVQKVETQYF. The CDR3 nucleotides are TGTGCCAGCAGTGTACAGAAGGTAGAGACCCAGTACTTC. The chain is built from TRBV2 and TRBJ2-5; no reliable D call. The CDR3 has 13 residues. Looked up from germline, CDR1 is SNHLY and CDR2 is FYNNEI. The V end was cut by 4 bases, the J end by 4 bases, with 10 bases between.

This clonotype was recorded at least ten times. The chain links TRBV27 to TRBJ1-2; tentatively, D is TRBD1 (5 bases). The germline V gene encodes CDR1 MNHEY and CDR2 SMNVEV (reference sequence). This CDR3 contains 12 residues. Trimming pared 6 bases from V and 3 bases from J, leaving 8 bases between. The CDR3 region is CASRGLHYGYTF. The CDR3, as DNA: TGTGCCAGCAGGGGGCTGCACTATGGCTACACCTTC.

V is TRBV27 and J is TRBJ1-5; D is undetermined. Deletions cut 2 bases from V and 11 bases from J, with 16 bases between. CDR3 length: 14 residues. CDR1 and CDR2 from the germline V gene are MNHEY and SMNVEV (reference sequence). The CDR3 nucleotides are TGTGCCAGCAGTTTACTAGGGCAACAAGAGACCCAGCATTTT. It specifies CASSLLGQQETQHF.

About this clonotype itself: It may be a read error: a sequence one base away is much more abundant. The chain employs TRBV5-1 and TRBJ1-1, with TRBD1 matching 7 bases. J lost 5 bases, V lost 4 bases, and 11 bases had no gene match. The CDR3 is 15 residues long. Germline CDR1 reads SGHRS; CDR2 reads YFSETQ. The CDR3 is CASSLGQGGVTEAFF. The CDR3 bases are TGCGCCAGCAGCCTCGGCCAGGGGGGAGTAACTGAAGCTTTCTTT.

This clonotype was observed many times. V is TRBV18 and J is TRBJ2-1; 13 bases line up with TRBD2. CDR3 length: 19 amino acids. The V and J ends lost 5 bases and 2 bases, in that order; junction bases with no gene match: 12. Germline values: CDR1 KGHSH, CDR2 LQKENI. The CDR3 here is CASSRTTGTSGATYNEQFF. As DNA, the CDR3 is TGTGCCAGCTCAAGAACGACCGGGACTAGCGGGGCAACCTACAATGAGCAGTTCTTC.

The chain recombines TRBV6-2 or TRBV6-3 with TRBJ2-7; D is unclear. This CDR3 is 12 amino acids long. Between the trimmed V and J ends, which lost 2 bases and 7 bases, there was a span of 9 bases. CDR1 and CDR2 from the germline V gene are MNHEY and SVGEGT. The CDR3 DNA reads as TGTGCCAGCAGTTACGGCGCGATAGAGCAGTACTTC. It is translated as CASSYGAIEQYF.

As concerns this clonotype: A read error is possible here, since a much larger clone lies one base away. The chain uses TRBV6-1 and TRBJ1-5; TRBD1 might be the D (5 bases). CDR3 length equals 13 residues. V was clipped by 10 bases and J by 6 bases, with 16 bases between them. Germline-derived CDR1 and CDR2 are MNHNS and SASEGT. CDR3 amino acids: CAKRDGMSQPQHF. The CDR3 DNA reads TGTGCCAAACGGGACGGCATGAGTCAGCCCCAGCATTTT.

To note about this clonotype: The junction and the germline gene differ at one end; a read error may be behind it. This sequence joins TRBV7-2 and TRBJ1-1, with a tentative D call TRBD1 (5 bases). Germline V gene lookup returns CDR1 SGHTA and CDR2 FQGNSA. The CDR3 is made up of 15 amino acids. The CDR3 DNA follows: TGTGCCAGCAGCTTAGCTGGGGGGGTGAAAACTGAAGCTTTATTT. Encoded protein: CASSLAGGVKTEALF.

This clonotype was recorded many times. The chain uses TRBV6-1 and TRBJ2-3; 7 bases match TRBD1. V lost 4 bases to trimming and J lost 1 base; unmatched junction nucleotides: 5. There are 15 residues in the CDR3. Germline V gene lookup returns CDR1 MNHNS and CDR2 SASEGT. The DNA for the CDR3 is TGTGCCAGCAGTGTAGCGAGGGGGCGCACAGATACGCAGTATTTT. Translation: CASSVARGRTDTQYF.

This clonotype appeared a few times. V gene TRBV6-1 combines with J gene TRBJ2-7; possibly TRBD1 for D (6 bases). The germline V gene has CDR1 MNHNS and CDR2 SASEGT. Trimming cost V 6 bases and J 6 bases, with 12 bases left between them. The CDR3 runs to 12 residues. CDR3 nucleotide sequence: TGTGCCAGCAGGGCAGGACAGTTCGAGCAGTACTTC. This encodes CASRAGQFEQYF.

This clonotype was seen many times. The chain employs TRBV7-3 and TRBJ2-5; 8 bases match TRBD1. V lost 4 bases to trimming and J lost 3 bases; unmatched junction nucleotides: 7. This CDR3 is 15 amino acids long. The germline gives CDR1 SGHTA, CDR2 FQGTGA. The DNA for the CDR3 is TGTGCCAGCAGCTCCGGACAGGGAAAGGAAGAGACCCAGTACTTC. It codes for CASSSGQGKEETQYF.

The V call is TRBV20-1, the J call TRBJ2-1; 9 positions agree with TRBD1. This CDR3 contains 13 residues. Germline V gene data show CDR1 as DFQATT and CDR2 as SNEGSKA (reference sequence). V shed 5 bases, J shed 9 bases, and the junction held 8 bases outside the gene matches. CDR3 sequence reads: CSAPHRQGGEQFF. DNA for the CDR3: TGCAGTGCTCCCCATCGACAGGGGGGTGAGCAGTTCTTC.